This T cell receptor (beta chain) emerged from a study of chemoradiotherapy in HPV16-positive cancers. In the study overall: Candidate HPV-specific T-cell clones and common TCR motifs came from functional assays in two HPV16-positive patients. Whole-study findings and limits: Candidate HPV-specific clones and E7-related TCR motifs grew in tumor during treatment. For HPV16-positive patients, expanding HPV-responsive T cells associated with longer recurrence-free survival.

Some clones are missing from TCRdb's copy, which holds only in-frame ones; the method was immunoSEQ multiplex PCR. The profile covers some 19,000 clones, with more than 80% appearing a single time and about 4% taken by the ten largest. As for this clone: The target antigen is unknown.

The CDR3 has 16 residues. Germline V gives CDR1 SGHKS, CDR2 YYEKEE (reference sequence). The V and J ends lost 1 base and 3 bases, in that order; junction bases with no gene match: 6. Repeated repertoire sampling spanned the course of chemoradiotherapy. The sample was blood, taken from a patient who underwent chemoradiotherapy. The TCR sequence derives from a human donor with HPV-associated anogenital cancer. The genes are TRBV5-5 and TRBJ2-7; 11 bases map to TRBD2. The DNA of the CDR3 is TGTGCCAGCAGCTTGAAGGGACTAGCGGATCTCTACGAGCAGTACTTC. Residues: CASSLKGLADLYEQYF.